Listed here are 9 T cell receptor beta chains from one sample, sequenced in a study of PD-1 blockade in classical Hodgkin lymphoma. Every patient relapsed after autologous stem cell transplantation, and brentuximab vedotin exposure varied. The table came from immunoSEQ multiplex PCR; TCRdb's copy has only in-frame clones and leaves some out. The sample contains 70,000 or so clones, under 95% of which appear only once. Here the sequenced sample was peripheral blood mononuclear cells (PBMCs), taken at baseline. These receptors all come from a human donor with classical Hodgkin lymphoma.

CDR3 residues: CASSPSLGLAGVPEQFF. In DNA, the CDR3 is TGTGCCAGCAGCCCCTCACTAGGACTAGCGGGAGTTCCTGAGCAGTTCTTC. V and J are TRBV9 and TRBJ2-1, with 13 bases that match TRBD2. The CDR3 length is 17 residues. Trimming at V came to 4 bases and at J to 9 bases, leaving 13 bases not matched to a gene. In germline, CDR1 is SGDLS, CDR2 YYNGEE.

The rearrangement links TRBV19 to TRBJ2-1; D not certain. Germline V gives CDR1 LNHDA, CDR2 SQIVND (reference sequence). The CDR3 spans 15 residues. V lost 5 bases, J lost 0 bases, and 11 bases lay in between. CDR3 sequence reads: CASSRASSSYNEQFF. CDR3 nucleotides: TGTGCCAGTAGTCGGGCGTCCAGCTCCTACAATGAGCAGTTCTTC.

The genes are TRBV2 and TRBJ2-1; tentatively, D is TRBD1 (6 bases). V was clipped by 1 base and J by 1 base, with 11 bases between them. The CDR3 has 16 residues. Germline V gene sequence: CDR1 SNHLY, CDR2 FYNNEI. The CDR3 spells CASSEETGYSYNEQFF. The CDR3 DNA reads as TGTGCCAGCAGTGAAGAGACAGGCTATTCCTACAATGAGCAGTTCTTC.

The chain joins TRBV7-9 to TRBJ2-7, with D perhaps matching TRBD2 (6 bases). V lost 5 bases and J 4 bases, leaving 24 bases between the germline ends. Germline CDR1 and CDR2: SEHNR and FQNEAQ (reference sequence). The CDR3 totals 17 residues. This CDR3 reads CASSQLTEGIPPYEQYF. For the CDR3, the DNA is TGTGCCAGCAGCCAACTGACGGAGGGCATACCCCCTTACGAGCAGTACTTC.

The genes are TRBV19 and TRBJ2-5; the D gene could be TRBD1 or TRBD2 (6 bases each). Germline V CDR1 and CDR2: LNHDA, SQIVND (reference sequence). V lost 3 bases to trimming and J lost 0 bases, with 14 bases between them. The CDR3 loop spans 16 amino acids. The CDR3 loop is CASSIYGGDYQETQYF. CDR3 bases: TGTGCCAGTAGTATCTACGGGGGCGATTACCAAGAGACCCAGTACTTC.

V is TRBV18 and J is TRBJ1-1; D uncertain. V lost 0 bases, J lost 5 bases, and 4 bases lay in between. Germline V gene sequence: CDR1 KGHSH, CDR2 LQKENI. CDR3 length equals 12 residues. This CDR3 is CASSPPGTEAFF. The CDR3 DNA reads as TGTGCCAGCTCACCACCTGGGACTGAAGCTTTCTTT.

This clone was observed a single time. The CDR3 reads CASSLSGTSETQYF. For the CDR3, the DNA is TGCGCCAGCAGTCTCAGCGGGACCTCGGAGACCCAGTACTTC. The rearrangement links TRBV5-1 to TRBJ2-5; 7 positions agree with TRBD2. The CDR3 length is 14 residues. J lost 5 bases, V lost 5 bases, and 9 bases had no gene match. Germline CDR1 reads SGHRS; CDR2 reads YFSETQ.

This chain links TRBV7-8 with TRBJ1-1; 7 positions agree with TRBD1. The CDR3 has 16 amino acids. Per the germline V gene, CDR1 is SGHVS and CDR2 is FQNEAQ. Trimming took 5 bases from V and 5 from J; bases not matched to a gene: 14. This CDR3 reads CASSKWAGGIGTEAFF. The CDR3 nucleotides read TGTGCCAGCAGCAAGTGGGCAGGGGGGATCGGAACTGAAGCTTTCTTT. Drawing the rest from reference TRBV7-8 and TRBJ1-1, the complete variable domain is GAGVSQSPRYKVAKRGQDVALRCDPISGHVSLFWYQQALGQGPEFLTYFQNEAQLDKSGLPSDRFFAERPEGSVSTLKIQRTQQEDSAVYLCASSKWAGGIGTEAFFGQGTRLTVV.

The CDR3 DNA reads as TGTGCCAGCAGGGAGGACAGGTGGTCTCCAGATACGCAGTATTTT. Residues: CASREDRWSPDTQYF. V usage is TRBV7-9 and J usage is TRBJ2-3, with TRBD1 matching 7 bases. This CDR3 contains 15 residues. Germline CDR1 SEHNR, CDR2 FQNEAQ (reference sequence). The J segment lost 4 bases and the V segment lost 6 bases, leaving 10 bases of the junction unmatched.